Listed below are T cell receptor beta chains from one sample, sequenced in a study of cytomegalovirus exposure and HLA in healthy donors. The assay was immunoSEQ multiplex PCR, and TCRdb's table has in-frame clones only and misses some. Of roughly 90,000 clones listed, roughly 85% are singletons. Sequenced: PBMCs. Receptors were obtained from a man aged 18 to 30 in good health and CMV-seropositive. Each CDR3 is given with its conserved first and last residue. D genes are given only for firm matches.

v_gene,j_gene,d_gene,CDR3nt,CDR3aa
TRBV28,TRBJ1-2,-,TGTGCCAGCAGGCGAAGGGGGGGGCTTTACTATGGCTACACCTTC,CASRRRGGLYYGYTF
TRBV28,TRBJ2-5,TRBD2,TGTGCCAGCAGCCCCCCCAGCGGGAGTGTAGAGACCCAGTACTTC,CASSPPSGSVETQYF
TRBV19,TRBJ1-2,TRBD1,TGTGCCAGTACGATTCCGGACAGGGTGAGGGGCTACACCTTC,CASTIPDRVRGYTF
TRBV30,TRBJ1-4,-,TGTGCTGTGAACCGGGGGGGGACTAATGAAAAACTGTTTTTT,CAVNRGGTNEKLFF
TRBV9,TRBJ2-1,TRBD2,TGTGCCAGCAGCGTAGAGCCAGCGGGACTCTACAATGAGCAGTTCTTC,CASSVEPAGLYNEQFF
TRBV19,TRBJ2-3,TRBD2,TGTGCCAGTAGGGTAGCGGGAGGTGGCACAGATACGCAGTATTTT,CASRVAGGGTDTQYF
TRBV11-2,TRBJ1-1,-,TGTGCCAGCAGCTTATTGTTCAGGGCAAGGGCTGAAGCTTTCTTT,CASSLLFRARAEAFF
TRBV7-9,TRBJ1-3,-,TGTGCCAGCAGCTTAGAGGGAGAATCCTCTGGAAACACCATATATTTT,CASSLEGESSGNTIYF
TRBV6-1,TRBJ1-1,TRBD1,TGTGCCAGCAGTGGCGCAGGGGGCTGGGACACTGAAGCTTTCTTT,CASSGAGGWDTEAFF
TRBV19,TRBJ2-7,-,TGTGCCAGTAGTACGACAGGCAAATCCTACGAGCAGTACTTC,CASSTTGKSYEQYF
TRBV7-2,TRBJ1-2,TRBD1,TGTGCCAGCAGCGATGGACAGGGTTCCTTTGGCTACACCTTC,CASSDGQGSFGYTF
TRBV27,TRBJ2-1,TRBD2,TGTGCCAGCAGTTTGAGCGGGGCCTTCGGGAATGAGCAGTTCTTC,CASSLSGAFGNEQFF
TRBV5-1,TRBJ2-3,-,TGCGCCAGCAGCTTGGCAGAAGCGGATACGCAGTATTTT,CASSLAEADTQYF
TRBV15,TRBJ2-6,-,TGTGCCACCAGCATCCGACGGGGTCTGAGCTCTGGGGCCAACGTCCTGACTTTC,CATSIRRGLSSGANVLTF
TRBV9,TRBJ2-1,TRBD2,TGTGCCAGCAGCGTAGTGGGACTAGCCCACAATGAGCAGTTCTTC,CASSVVGLAHNEQFF
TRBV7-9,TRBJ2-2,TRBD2,TGTGCCAGCAGCTTGAAGGTGATGCAGCGGGAGTTGGCCGGGGAGCTGTTTTTT,CASSLKVMQRELAGELFF